This T cell receptor beta chain was documented in a study of cytomegalovirus exposure and HLA in healthy donors. As for the study in general: From about 200 million T cells, an earlier analysis saw approximately 110 million unique TCR beta sequences.

Trimming took 5 bases from V and 0 from J, leaving 10 bases between them. The CDR3 runs to 14 residues. Germline CDR1 is MNHEY and CDR2 is SMNVEV (reference sequence). Researchers ran the PCR with 60 Vbeta and 13 Jbeta primers. Repertoires were generated with immunoSEQ multiplex PCR, while TCRdb's copy carries only in-frame clones and drops some. In all, the sample yields roughly 120,000 clones. V and J are TRBV27 and TRBJ1-1, with TRBD1 as a possible D gene (5 bases). The sequence was obtained from a man aged 30 to 39 in good health and CMV-seronegative. The sequenced sample was PBMCs. CDR3 residues: CASSAGRMNTEAFF. In DNA, the CDR3 is TGTGCCAGCAGTGCGGGACGGATGAACACTGAAGCTTTCTTT.